The entry below describes one T cell receptor (beta chain). Per germline, CDR1 SQVTM and CDR2 ANQGSEA. The CDR3 totals 12 residues. V was shortened by 4 bases and J by 1 base, with 7 bases between the two germline ends. This entry is derived from a study of blood T cell repertoires in COVID-19. Overall study context: The United States, Italy and Spain supplied acute and convalescent COVID-19 samples. T cells, B-cell-depleted T cells, or PBMCs supplied cDNA or gDNA.

Under the authors' procedure: Cell counts per sample came from amplifying reference gene primers. The method was immunoSEQ multiplex PCR; TCRdb's version includes in-frame clones alone and lacks a portion of them. From that table come the V and J calls and clone size; the DNA was used to work out D and trimming. The sample contains roughly 360,000 clones, more than 75% of which appear only once. The sequence was collected from a human donor with acute or convalescent COVID-19. The donor label of this sample is uncertain. The chain carries TRBV29-1 and TRBJ1-1, with no clear D. Sequences were obtained from peripheral blood. CDR3 protein: CSVVRRNTEAFF. The CDR3 DNA sequence: TGCAGCGTTGTACGCAGGAACACTGAAGCTTTCTTT.